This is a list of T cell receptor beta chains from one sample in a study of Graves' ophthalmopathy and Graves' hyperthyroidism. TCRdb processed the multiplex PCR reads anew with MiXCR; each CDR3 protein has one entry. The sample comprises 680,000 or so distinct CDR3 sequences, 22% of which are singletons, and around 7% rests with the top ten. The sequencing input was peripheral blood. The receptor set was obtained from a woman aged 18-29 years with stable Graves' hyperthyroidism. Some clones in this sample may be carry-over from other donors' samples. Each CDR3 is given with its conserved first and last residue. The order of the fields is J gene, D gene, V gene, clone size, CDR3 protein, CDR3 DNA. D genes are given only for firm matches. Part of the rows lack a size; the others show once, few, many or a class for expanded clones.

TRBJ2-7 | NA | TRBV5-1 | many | CASSRDGGREQYF | TGCGCCAGCAGCCGGGACGGAGGTAGGGAGCAGTACTTC
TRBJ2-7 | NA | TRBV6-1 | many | CASRGDGSEQYF | TGTGCCAGCAGGGGGGATGGGAGTGAGCAGTACTTC
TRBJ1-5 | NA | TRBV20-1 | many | CSAWTAHNQPQHF | TGCAGTGCTTGGACAGCTCACAATCAGCCCCAGCATTTT
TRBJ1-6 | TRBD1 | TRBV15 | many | CATSNSGQGGSPLHF | TGTGCCACCAGCAACTCGGGACAGGGAGGTTCACCCCTCCACTTT
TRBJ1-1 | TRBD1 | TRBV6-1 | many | CARRTGAGTEAFF | TGTGCCAGGAGGACAGGGGCGGGCACTGAAGCTTTCTTT
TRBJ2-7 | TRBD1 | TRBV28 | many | CASRDRGRNQPLTDAYYEQYF | TGTGCCAGCAGGGACAGGGGGCGAAATCAACCACTAACCGACGCCTACTACGAGCAGTACTTC
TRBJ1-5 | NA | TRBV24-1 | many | CATSDWATVQPQHF | TGTGCCACCAGTGATTGGGCGACAGTTCAGCCCCAGCATTTT
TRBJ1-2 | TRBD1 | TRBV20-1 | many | CSAEGQGANLHGYTF | TGCAGTGCTGAAGGACAGGGGGCGAATCTTCATGGCTACACCTTC
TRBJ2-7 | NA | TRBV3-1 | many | CASSQASEQYF | TGTGCCAGCAGCCAAGCATCCGAGCAGTACTTC
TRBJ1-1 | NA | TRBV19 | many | CASSILGGDTEAFF | TGTGCCAGTAGTATATTGGGGGGAGACACTGAAGCTTTCTTT
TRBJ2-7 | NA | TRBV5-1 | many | CASSLGETGNEQYF | TGCGCCAGCAGCTTGGGGGAGACAGGCAACGAGCAGTACTTC
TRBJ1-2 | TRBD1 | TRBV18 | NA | CASSPADRAQVKGGYTF | TGTGCCAGCTCACCGGCGGACAGGGCCCAGGTTAAGGGAGGCTACACCTTC
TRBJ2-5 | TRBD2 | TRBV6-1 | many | CASSGTSGGAETQYF | TGTGCCAGCAGTGGGACTAGCGGGGGGGCAGAGACCCAGTACTTC
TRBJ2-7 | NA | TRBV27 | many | CASSFMPVTYEQYF | TGTGCCAGCAGTTTTATGCCGGTCACCTACGAGCAGTACTTC
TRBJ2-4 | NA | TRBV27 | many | CASSWRGDKNIQYF | TGTGCCAGCAGTTGGAGGGGGGACAAAAACATTCAGTACTTC
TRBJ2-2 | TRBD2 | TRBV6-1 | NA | CASAPGTSGTGELFF | TGTGCCAGCGCCCCCGGGACTAGCGGCACCGGGGAGCTGTTTTTT
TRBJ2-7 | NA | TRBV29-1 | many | CSVEQQEPYEQYF | TGCAGCGTTGAACAGCAGGAGCCCTACGAGCAGTACTTC
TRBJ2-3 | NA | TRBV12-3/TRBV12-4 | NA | CASSTYRAGTDTQYF | TGTGCCAGCAGTACCTACAGGGCTGGCACAGATACGCAGTATTTT
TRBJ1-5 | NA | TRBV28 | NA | CASSLIQPGFNQPQHF | TGTGCCAGCAGTTTAATTCAGCCTGGGTTTAATCAGCCCCAGCATTTT
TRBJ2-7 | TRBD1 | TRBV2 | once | CASQRDRGNYEQYF | TGTGCCAGCCAACGGGACAGGGGAAACTACGAGCAGTACTTC
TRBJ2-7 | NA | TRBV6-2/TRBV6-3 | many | CASRPDPNLYEQYF | TGTGCCAGCAGACCGGACCCAAACCTCTACGAGCAGTACTTC
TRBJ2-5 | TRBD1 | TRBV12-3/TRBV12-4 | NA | CASGPRDRGRETQYF | TGTGCCAGCGGACCCCGGGACAGGGGGCGAGAGACCCAGTACTTC
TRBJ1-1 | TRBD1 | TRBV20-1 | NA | CSAITGTDKAFF | TGCAGTGCCATAACCGGGACAGACAAAGCTTTCTTT
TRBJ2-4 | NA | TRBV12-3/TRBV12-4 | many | CASSFRDAGNIQYF | TGTGCCAGCAGTTTCCGTGACGCGGGAAACATTCAGTACTTC
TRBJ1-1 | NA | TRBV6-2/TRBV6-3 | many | CASSQQGFRTEAFF | TGTGCCAGCAGTCAACAGGGATTTAGGACTGAAGCTTTCTTT
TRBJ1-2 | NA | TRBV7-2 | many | CASSPGRESFRYTF | TGTGCCAGCAGCCCGGGCAGGGAGTCTTTCCGGTACACCTTC
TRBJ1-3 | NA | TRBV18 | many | CASSQEQGNTIYF | TGTGCCAGCTCACAAGAACAGGGAAACACCATATATTTT
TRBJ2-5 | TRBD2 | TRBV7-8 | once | CASSSRMRESQGQYF | TGTGCCAGCAGCTCGCGAATGCGGGAGAGTCAGGGCCAGTACTTC
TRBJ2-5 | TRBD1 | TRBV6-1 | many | CASSEQTGVWETQYF | TGTGCCAGCAGTGAACAAACAGGGGTTTGGGAGACCCAGTACTTC
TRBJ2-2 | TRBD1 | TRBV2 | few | CASSPLTGGHTGELFF | TGTGCCAGCAGTCCCTTGACAGGGGGTCACACCGGGGAGCTGTTTTTT
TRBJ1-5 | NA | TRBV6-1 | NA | CASSGYRQPQHF | TGCGCCAGCTCGGGATATCGCCAGCCCCAGCATTTT
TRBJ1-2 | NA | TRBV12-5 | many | CASGLVHKDSYGYTF | TGTGCTAGTGGTTTGGTACATAAGGATAGTTATGGCTACACCTTC
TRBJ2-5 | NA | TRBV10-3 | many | CAISERQAIQETQYF | TGTGCCATCAGTGAGAGGCAGGCGATCCAAGAGACCCAGTACTTC
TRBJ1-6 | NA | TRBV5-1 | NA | CASSLGPSDSPPHF | TGCGCCAGCAGCTTGGGGCCCTCGGATTCACCCCCCCACTTT
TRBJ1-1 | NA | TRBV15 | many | CATRSRAGDTEAFF | TGTGCCACCCGAAGCCGGGCAGGGGACACTGAAGCTTTCTTT
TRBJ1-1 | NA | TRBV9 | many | CASRPGGGSNTEAFF | TGTGCCAGCAGGCCCGGTGGGGGATCGAACACTGAAGCTTTCTTT
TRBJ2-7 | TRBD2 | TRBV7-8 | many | CASSLLTGGGGEQYF | TGTGCCAGCAGCTTACTCACGGGCGGGGGGGGAGAGCAGTACTTC
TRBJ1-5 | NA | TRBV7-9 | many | CASSDSGRYQPQHF | TGTGCCAGCAGCGATAGTGGGAGATATCAGCCCCAGCATTTT
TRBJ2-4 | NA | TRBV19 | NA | CASSIEVGRRNNIQYF | TGTGCCAGTAGTATAGAGGTAGGGCGAAGGAATAACATTCAGTACTTC
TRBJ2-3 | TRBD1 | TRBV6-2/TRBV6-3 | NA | CASSYSNRGFVSDTQYF | TGTGCCAGCAGTTACTCGAACAGGGGTTTTGTATCAGATACGCAGTATTTT
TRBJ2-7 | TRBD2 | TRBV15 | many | CATSSDTGGASYEQYF | TGTGCCACCAGCAGTGACACCGGGGGGGCATCCTACGAGCAGTACTTC
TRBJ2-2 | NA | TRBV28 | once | CASSPIPGELFF | TGTGCCAGCAGTCCCATCCCCGGGGAGCTGTTTTTT
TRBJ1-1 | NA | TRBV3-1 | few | CASSQGSGDTEAFF | TGTGCCAGCAGCCAAGGGTCCGGGGACACTGAAGCTTTCTTT